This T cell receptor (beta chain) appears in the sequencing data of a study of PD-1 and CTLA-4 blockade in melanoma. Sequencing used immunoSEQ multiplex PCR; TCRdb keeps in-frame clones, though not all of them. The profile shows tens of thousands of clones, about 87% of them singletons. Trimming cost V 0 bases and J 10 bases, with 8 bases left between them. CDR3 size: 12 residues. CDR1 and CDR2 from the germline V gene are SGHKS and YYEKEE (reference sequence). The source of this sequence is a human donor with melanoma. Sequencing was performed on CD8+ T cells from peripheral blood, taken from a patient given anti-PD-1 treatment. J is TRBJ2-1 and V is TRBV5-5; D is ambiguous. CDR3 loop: CASSLGGMEQFF. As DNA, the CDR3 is TGTGCCAGCAGCTTGGGAGGAATGGAGCAGTTCTTC.